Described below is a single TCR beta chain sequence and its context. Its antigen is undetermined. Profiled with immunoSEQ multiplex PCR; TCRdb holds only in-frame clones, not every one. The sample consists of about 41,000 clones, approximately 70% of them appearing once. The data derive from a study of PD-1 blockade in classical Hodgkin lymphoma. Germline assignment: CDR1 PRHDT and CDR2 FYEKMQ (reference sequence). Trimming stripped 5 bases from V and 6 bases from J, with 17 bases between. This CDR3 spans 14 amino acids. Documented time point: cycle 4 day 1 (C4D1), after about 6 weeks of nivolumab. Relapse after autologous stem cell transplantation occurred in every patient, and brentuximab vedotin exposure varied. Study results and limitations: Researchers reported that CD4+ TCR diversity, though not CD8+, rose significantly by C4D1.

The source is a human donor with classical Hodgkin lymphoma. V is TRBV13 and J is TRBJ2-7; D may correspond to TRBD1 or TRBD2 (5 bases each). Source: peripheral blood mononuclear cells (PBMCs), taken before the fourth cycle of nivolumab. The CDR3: CASSRTGTLAEQYF. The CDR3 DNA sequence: TGTGCCAGCAGCCGAACCGGGACCTTGGCCGAGCAGTACTTC.